The clone carrying this T cell receptor (beta chain) came up many times. Its matching antigen is unknown. Authors of the study amplified TCR beta CDR3 regions from RNA transcripts. When the TCR CDR3 underwent first-round RT-PCR, the HTBI primer set was used. TCRdb re-called the multiplex PCR reads through MiXCR, storing one row per CDR3 protein. The table shows approximately 600,000 distinct CDR3 sequences, with approximately 14% occurring only once. This entry comes from a study of T cells in Graves' hyperthyroidism and ophthalmopathy. Study-wide results and limits: Most thyroid clonotypes that were expanded above 0.001 also turned up in blood.

The CDR3 sequence is 14 residues long. In germline, CDR1 is SGHAT, CDR2 FQNNGV. Trimming left V 0 bases short and J 3 bases short, with 7 bases between. The V gene is TRBV11-2, the J gene TRBJ2-3, with a tentative D call TRBD2 (6 bases). The source of this sequence is a woman aged 40 to 55 with Graves' ophthalmopathy. Material: blood. Here the CDR3 DNA reads TGTGCCAGCAGCTTAGAGGCGGGGACAGATACGCAGTATTTT. Translation: CASSLEAGTDTQYF.